A selection of T cell receptor beta chains follows, all from one sample in a study of cytomegalovirus exposure and HLA in healthy donors. The table came from immunoSEQ multiplex PCR; TCRdb's copy has only in-frame clones and leaves some out. The sample has some 98,000 clones; more than 70% are singletons. Sample: PBMCs. Every receptor here comes from a female donor in good health and CMV-seronegative. Each CDR3 is given with its conserved first and last residue. Each record gives: V gene, clone size, J gene, D gene, CDR3 length, CDR3 DNA, CDR3 protein. The D gene is left open where the match is weak. A row's size may be missing; if present it is once, few, many or a size class.

V gene: TRBV7-6
clone size: -
J gene: TRBJ2-7
D gene: TRBD2
CDR3 length: 20
CDR3 DNA: TGTGCCAGCAGCTTAGGAGGGGGGGCTAGCGGGGGGCTGATATCCTACGAGCAGTACTTC
CDR3 protein: CASSLGGGASGGLISYEQYF

V gene: TRBV2
clone size: -
J gene: TRBJ2-7
D gene: -
CDR3 length: 13
CDR3 DNA: TGTGCCAGCAGTCCCGACAGGTTCTACGAGCAGTACTTC
CDR3 protein: CASSPDRFYEQYF

V gene: TRBV6-5
clone size: -
J gene: TRBJ1-2
D gene: -
CDR3 length: 13
CDR3 DNA: TGTGCCAGCAGTTACAGCTTTAACTATGGCTACACCTTC
CDR3 protein: CASSYSFNYGYTF

V gene: TRBV30
clone size: -
J gene: TRBJ1-2
D gene: TRBD1
CDR3 length: 13
CDR3 DNA: TGTGCCTGGAAGGCGTGGGACAGAGGAGGCTACACCTTC
CDR3 protein: CAWKAWDRGGYTF

V gene: TRBV7-9
clone size: -
J gene: TRBJ2-7
D gene: -
CDR3 length: 15
CDR3 DNA: TGTGCCAGCAGCAGAACAGGGAGATCTTACTACGAGCAGTACTTC
CDR3 protein: CASSRTGRSYYEQYF

V gene: TRBV6-1
clone size: -
J gene: TRBJ1-4
D gene: -
CDR3 length: 15
CDR3 DNA: TGTGCCAGCAGTGAAGCGCCAGGGGTTAGTGAAAAACTGTTTTTT
CDR3 protein: CASSEAPGVSEKLFF

V gene: TRBV29-1
clone size: -
J gene: TRBJ2-3
D gene: TRBD1
CDR3 length: 16
CDR3 DNA: TGCAGCGCTTGGGATCCCGGGACAGGGGCTCCGGATACGCAGTATTTT
CDR3 protein: CSAWDPGTGAPDTQYF

V gene: TRBV6-1
clone size: -
J gene: TRBJ2-4
D gene: TRBD1
CDR3 length: 15
CDR3 DNA: TGTGCCAGCAGTCAGGGACAGGGGACGGGAAACATTCAGTACTTC
CDR3 protein: CASSQGQGTGNIQYF

V gene: TRBV2
clone size: -
J gene: TRBJ1-5
D gene: TRBD1
CDR3 length: 15
CDR3 DNA: TGTGCCAGCAGTGAAACCAGGGGGCCGCGTCAGCCCCAGCATTTT
CDR3 protein: CASSETRGPRQPQHF

V gene: TRBV30
clone size: -
J gene: TRBJ1-1
D gene: TRBD1
CDR3 length: 12
CDR3 DNA: TGTGCCTGGAGCACAGGGGACACTGAAGCTTTCTTT
CDR3 protein: CAWSTGDTEAFF

V gene: TRBV9
clone size: -
J gene: TRBJ1-6
D gene: -
CDR3 length: 16
CDR3 DNA: TGTGCCAGCAGCGTAGAAGTCCGGTCCTATAATTCACCCCTCCACTTT
CDR3 protein: CASSVEVRSYNSPLHF

V gene: TRBV9
clone size: -
J gene: TRBJ1-3
D gene: -
CDR3 length: 17
CDR3 DNA: TGTGCCAGCAGCGTAGACCAGGGCCCCTCCTCTGGAAACACCATATATTTT
CDR3 protein: CASSVDQGPSSGNTIYF

V gene: TRBV30
clone size: -
J gene: TRBJ2-1
D gene: TRBD1
CDR3 length: 16
CDR3 DNA: TGTGCCTGGAGTGGTCGGACAGGGACTTTAATACATGAGCAGTTCTTC
CDR3 protein: CAWSGRTGTLIHEQFF

V gene: TRBV7-9
clone size: -
J gene: TRBJ1-1
D gene: -
CDR3 length: 14
CDR3 DNA: TGTGCCAGCAGCCCCTTTCACACGGGGACTGAAGCTTTCTTT
CDR3 protein: CASSPFHTGTEAFF

V gene: TRBV7-2
clone size: -
J gene: TRBJ2-7
D gene: TRBD2
CDR3 length: 13
CDR3 DNA: TGTGCCAGCGGGACTAGCGGGAGTATAGAGCAGTACTTC
CDR3 protein: CASGTSGSIEQYF

V gene: TRBV7-6
clone size: -
J gene: TRBJ1-6
D gene: -
CDR3 length: 15
CDR3 DNA: TGTGCCAGCAGCTCGAGGACAGCGACCGATTCACCCCTCCACTTT
CDR3 protein: CASSSRTATDSPLHF

V gene: TRBV10-2
clone size: -
J gene: TRBJ1-5
D gene: -
CDR3 length: 15
CDR3 DNA: TGCGCCAGCACCCGGGGGTACTATAGCAATCAGCCCCAGCATTTT
CDR3 protein: CASTRGYYSNQPQHF

V gene: TRBV5-1
clone size: -
J gene: TRBJ2-2
D gene: -
CDR3 length: 17
CDR3 DNA: TGCGCCAGCGGCAATACCTTTCTCGGGGGGACAACCGGGGAGCTGTTTTTT
CDR3 protein: CASGNTFLGGTTGELFF

V gene: TRBV27
clone size: few
J gene: TRBJ2-4
D gene: TRBD1
CDR3 length: 15
CDR3 DNA: TGTGCCAGCTCGCGCGGCAGGGGGCGAGAAAACATTCAGTACTTC
CDR3 protein: CASSRGRGRENIQYF

V gene: TRBV20-1
clone size: once
J gene: TRBJ2-7
D gene: -
CDR3 length: 11
CDR3 DNA: TGCAGTGCTAGTAGCGGCCACGAGCAGTACTTC
CDR3 protein: CSASSGHEQYF

V gene: TRBV5-1
clone size: -
J gene: TRBJ1-6
D gene: TRBD1
CDR3 length: 16
CDR3 DNA: TGCGCCAGCAGCTTGGTCCCGGACAGGGGTGATTCACCCCTCCACTTT
CDR3 protein: CASSLVPDRGDSPLHF

V gene: TRBV4-2
clone size: -
J gene: TRBJ1-1
D gene: -
CDR3 length: 18
CDR3 DNA: TGTGCCAGCAGCCAAGATTTATCCCCGAGCAGGCTTAACACTGAAGCTTTCTTT
CDR3 protein: CASSQDLSPSRLNTEAFF

V gene: TRBV11-3
clone size: -
J gene: TRBJ2-7
D gene: -
CDR3 length: 14
CDR3 DNA: TGTGCCAGCAGCTTAGACCCCATCAGGGACGAGCAGTACTTC
CDR3 protein: CASSLDPIRDEQYF

V gene: TRBV13
clone size: once
J gene: TRBJ1-2
D gene: TRBD1
CDR3 length: 14
CDR3 DNA: TGTGCCAGCAGCCATGGGACAGGGGGTAACGGCTACACCTTC
CDR3 protein: CASSHGTGGNGYTF

V gene: TRBV10-3
clone size: -
J gene: TRBJ2-7
D gene: TRBD2
CDR3 length: 18
CDR3 DNA: TGTGCCATCAGTGAACTTGGGACTAGCGGGAGGTCCGTGTACGAGCAGTACTTC
CDR3 protein: CAISELGTSGRSVYEQYF

V gene: TRBV7-9
clone size: few
J gene: TRBJ1-5
D gene: -
CDR3 length: 15
CDR3 DNA: TGTGCCAGCAGCTTAGGGACAGTCGACAATCAGCCCCAGCATTTT
CDR3 protein: CASSLGTVDNQPQHF

V gene: TRBV28
clone size: -
J gene: TRBJ2-7
D gene: -
CDR3 length: 16
CDR3 DNA: TGTGCCAGCAGTTTACTCCTTTTTACGGAGGGCCCACGGCAGTACTTC
CDR3 protein: CASSLLLFTEGPRQYF

V gene: TRBV28
clone size: -
J gene: TRBJ1-2
D gene: TRBD1
CDR3 length: 15
CDR3 DNA: TGTGCCAGCAGTTTATACAACAGGGGCCAGGGTGGCTACACCTTC
CDR3 protein: CASSLYNRGQGGYTF

V gene: TRBV11-2
clone size: once
J gene: TRBJ2-7
D gene: -
CDR3 length: 16
CDR3 DNA: TGTGCCAGCAGCTTATGGACTACCCAGCGGTCCTACGAGCAGTACTTC
CDR3 protein: CASSLWTTQRSYEQYF

V gene: TRBV5-1
clone size: -
J gene: TRBJ2-7
D gene: -
CDR3 length: 15
CDR3 DNA: TGCGCCAGCAGCGGTGGGGCCCTTAGCTCCTACGAGCAGTACTTC
CDR3 protein: CASSGGALSSYEQYF

V gene: TRBV28
clone size: -
J gene: TRBJ1-5
D gene: -
CDR3 length: 16
CDR3 DNA: TGTGCCAGCAGTTCGCGGACACTACGTTCGAATCAGCCCCAGCATTTT
CDR3 protein: CASSSRTLRSNQPQHF

V gene: TRBV6-1
clone size: -
J gene: TRBJ1-1
D gene: TRBD1
CDR3 length: 15
CDR3 DNA: TGTGCCAGCAGCCCTCGACAGGGGCCGAACACTGAAGCTTTCTTT
CDR3 protein: CASSPRQGPNTEAFF

V gene: TRBV5-6
clone size: -
J gene: TRBJ2-7
D gene: TRBD2
CDR3 length: 13
CDR3 DNA: TGTGCCAGCAGCTCGGGAGGGGGGTACGAGCAGTACTTC
CDR3 protein: CASSSGGGYEQYF

V gene: TRBV5-1
clone size: -
J gene: TRBJ1-6
D gene: TRBD1
CDR3 length: 16
CDR3 DNA: TGCGCCAGCAGCTCACAGGGGGACTCCTATAATTCACCCCTCCACTTT
CDR3 protein: CASSSQGDSYNSPLHF

V gene: TRBV6-5
clone size: -
J gene: TRBJ2-7
D gene: TRBD2
CDR3 length: 14
CDR3 DNA: TGTGCCAGCAGCGCGGGCGGGAGGGTAAACGAGCAGTACTTC
CDR3 protein: CASSAGGRVNEQYF

V gene: TRBV13
clone size: once
J gene: TRBJ2-1
D gene: TRBD2
CDR3 length: 16
CDR3 DNA: TGTGCCAGCAGCCGCGGACTAGCGGGAACCTACAATGAGCAGTTCTTC
CDR3 protein: CASSRGLAGTYNEQFF

V gene: TRBV6-1
clone size: -
J gene: TRBJ2-1
D gene: -
CDR3 length: 15
CDR3 DNA: TGTGCCAGCACCGAAGGGGGGGGTACTTACAATGAGCAGTTCTTC
CDR3 protein: CASTEGGGTYNEQFF

V gene: TRBV7-2
clone size: -
J gene: TRBJ2-1
D gene: TRBD1
CDR3 length: 17
CDR3 DNA: TGTGCCAGCAGCCTAGGGTCCGGGACAGGGGACTACAATGAGCAGTTCTTC
CDR3 protein: CASSLGSGTGDYNEQFF

V gene: TRBV14
clone size: -
J gene: TRBJ2-7
D gene: -
CDR3 length: 14
CDR3 DNA: TGTGCCAGCAGCCAAGATTTAAACAGCTACGAGCAGTACTTC
CDR3 protein: CASSQDLNSYEQYF

V gene: TRBV9
clone size: -
J gene: TRBJ1-4
D gene: TRBD1
CDR3 length: 15
CDR3 DNA: TGTGCCAGCAGCGGACCGGGACAGGGTCTTGAAAAACTGTTTTTT
CDR3 protein: CASSGPGQGLEKLFF

V gene: TRBV7-6
clone size: -
J gene: TRBJ1-4
D gene: -
CDR3 length: 13
CDR3 DNA: TGTGCCAGCAGCTTAGGAATGGAGGAAAAACTGTTTTTT
CDR3 protein: CASSLGMEEKLFF

V gene: TRBV7-3
clone size: -
J gene: TRBJ1-3
D gene: -
CDR3 length: 16
CDR3 DNA: TGTGCCAGCAGCCGCGGACAGCCGAGCTCTGGAAACACCATATATTTT
CDR3 protein: CASSRGQPSSGNTIYF

V gene: TRBV14
clone size: -
J gene: TRBJ2-1
D gene: TRBD2
CDR3 length: 18
CDR3 DNA: TGTGCCAGCAGCCCCTTATCACGACTAGCGGGAGCTTACAATGAGCAGTTCTTC
CDR3 protein: CASSPLSRLAGAYNEQFF

V gene: TRBV30
clone size: -
J gene: TRBJ2-7
D gene: TRBD2
CDR3 length: 15
CDR3 DNA: TGTGCCTGGAGATACCCGGGAGGCAGCCTCTACGAGCAGTACTTC
CDR3 protein: CAWRYPGGSLYEQYF

V gene: TRBV7-6
clone size: -
J gene: TRBJ2-7
D gene: -
CDR3 length: 13
CDR3 DNA: TGTGCCAGCAGCTTAACAGACGGCTACGAGCAGTACTTC
CDR3 protein: CASSLTDGYEQYF

V gene: TRBV28
clone size: -
J gene: TRBJ2-2
D gene: -
CDR3 length: 15
CDR3 DNA: TGTGCCAGCAGTTTATGGTACACGAACACCGGGGAGCTGTTTTTT
CDR3 protein: CASSLWYTNTGELFF

V gene: TRBV28
clone size: -
J gene: TRBJ2-1
D gene: TRBD1
CDR3 length: 17
CDR3 DNA: TGTGCCAGCAGACATTCCCGCGGGACAGGGGGATTTCGTGAGCAGTTCTTC
CDR3 protein: CASRHSRGTGGFREQFF

V gene: TRBV7-9
clone size: -
J gene: TRBJ1-2
D gene: -
CDR3 length: 14
CDR3 DNA: TGTGCCAGCAGCTTAGAAGTACCGGGATATGGCTACACCTTC
CDR3 protein: CASSLEVPGYGYTF

V gene: TRBV6-6
clone size: -
J gene: TRBJ2-2
D gene: TRBD2
CDR3 length: 16
CDR3 DNA: TGTGCCAGCAGTGCCTCCGCCCCTCGGGGGGGGCAGGAGCTGTTTTTT
CDR3 protein: CASSASAPRGGQELFF

V gene: TRBV10-3
clone size: once
J gene: TRBJ1-4
D gene: -
CDR3 length: 17
CDR3 DNA: TGTGCCATCAGCCCCCATTGGGGACTCAGGACTTTCGAAAAACTGTTTTTT
CDR3 protein: CAISPHWGLRTFEKLFF

V gene: TRBV11-3
clone size: -
J gene: TRBJ2-2
D gene: TRBD1
CDR3 length: 16
CDR3 DNA: TGTGCCAGCAGCTCTTCCGGGACAGCGAACACCGGGGAGCTGTTTTTT
CDR3 protein: CASSSSGTANTGELFF

V gene: TRBV2
clone size: -
J gene: TRBJ2-7
D gene: -
CDR3 length: 12
CDR3 DNA: TGTGCCAGCAGGGTCGACTTTTACGAGCAGTACTTC
CDR3 protein: CASRVDFYEQYF

V gene: TRBV6-6
clone size: -
J gene: TRBJ2-7
D gene: -
CDR3 length: 15
CDR3 DNA: TGTGCCAGCACCTACGCGCGGGACAGTTCAAGCGAGCAGTACTTC
CDR3 protein: CASTYARDSSSEQYF

V gene: TRBV7-6
clone size: -
J gene: TRBJ2-7
D gene: TRBD1
CDR3 length: 15
CDR3 DNA: TGTGCCAGCAGCCCCCGACAGGGGGCGGCCTACGAGCAGTACTTC
CDR3 protein: CASSPRQGAAYEQYF

V gene: TRBV7-9
clone size: -
J gene: TRBJ1-6
D gene: -
CDR3 length: 16
CDR3 DNA: TGTTCCAGCAGCTTAGGTTCAGGACAGAATAATTCACCCCTCCACTTT
CDR3 protein: CSSSLGSGQNNSPLHF

V gene: TRBV7-8
clone size: -
J gene: TRBJ2-6
D gene: TRBD1
CDR3 length: 17
CDR3 DNA: TGTGCCAGCAGCTTAGGGGACAGACAAACTGGGGCCAACGTCCTGACTTTC
CDR3 protein: CASSLGDRQTGANVLTF

V gene: TRBV28
clone size: -
J gene: TRBJ1-4
D gene: TRBD1
CDR3 length: 16
CDR3 DNA: TGTGCCAGCAGTTCCATGAGGACAGGGGCGGGTGAAAAACTGTTTTTT
CDR3 protein: CASSSMRTGAGEKLFF

V gene: TRBV6-1
clone size: -
J gene: TRBJ1-2
D gene: TRBD1
CDR3 length: 15
CDR3 DNA: TGTGCCAGCAGTGGGCTGACAGGGGCCCTAGCTGGCTACACCTTC
CDR3 protein: CASSGLTGALAGYTF

V gene: TRBV6-1
clone size: -
J gene: TRBJ1-2
D gene: -
CDR3 length: 12
CDR3 DNA: TGTGCCAGCCGCAGGGGTCAGCATGGCTACACCTTC
CDR3 protein: CASRRGQHGYTF